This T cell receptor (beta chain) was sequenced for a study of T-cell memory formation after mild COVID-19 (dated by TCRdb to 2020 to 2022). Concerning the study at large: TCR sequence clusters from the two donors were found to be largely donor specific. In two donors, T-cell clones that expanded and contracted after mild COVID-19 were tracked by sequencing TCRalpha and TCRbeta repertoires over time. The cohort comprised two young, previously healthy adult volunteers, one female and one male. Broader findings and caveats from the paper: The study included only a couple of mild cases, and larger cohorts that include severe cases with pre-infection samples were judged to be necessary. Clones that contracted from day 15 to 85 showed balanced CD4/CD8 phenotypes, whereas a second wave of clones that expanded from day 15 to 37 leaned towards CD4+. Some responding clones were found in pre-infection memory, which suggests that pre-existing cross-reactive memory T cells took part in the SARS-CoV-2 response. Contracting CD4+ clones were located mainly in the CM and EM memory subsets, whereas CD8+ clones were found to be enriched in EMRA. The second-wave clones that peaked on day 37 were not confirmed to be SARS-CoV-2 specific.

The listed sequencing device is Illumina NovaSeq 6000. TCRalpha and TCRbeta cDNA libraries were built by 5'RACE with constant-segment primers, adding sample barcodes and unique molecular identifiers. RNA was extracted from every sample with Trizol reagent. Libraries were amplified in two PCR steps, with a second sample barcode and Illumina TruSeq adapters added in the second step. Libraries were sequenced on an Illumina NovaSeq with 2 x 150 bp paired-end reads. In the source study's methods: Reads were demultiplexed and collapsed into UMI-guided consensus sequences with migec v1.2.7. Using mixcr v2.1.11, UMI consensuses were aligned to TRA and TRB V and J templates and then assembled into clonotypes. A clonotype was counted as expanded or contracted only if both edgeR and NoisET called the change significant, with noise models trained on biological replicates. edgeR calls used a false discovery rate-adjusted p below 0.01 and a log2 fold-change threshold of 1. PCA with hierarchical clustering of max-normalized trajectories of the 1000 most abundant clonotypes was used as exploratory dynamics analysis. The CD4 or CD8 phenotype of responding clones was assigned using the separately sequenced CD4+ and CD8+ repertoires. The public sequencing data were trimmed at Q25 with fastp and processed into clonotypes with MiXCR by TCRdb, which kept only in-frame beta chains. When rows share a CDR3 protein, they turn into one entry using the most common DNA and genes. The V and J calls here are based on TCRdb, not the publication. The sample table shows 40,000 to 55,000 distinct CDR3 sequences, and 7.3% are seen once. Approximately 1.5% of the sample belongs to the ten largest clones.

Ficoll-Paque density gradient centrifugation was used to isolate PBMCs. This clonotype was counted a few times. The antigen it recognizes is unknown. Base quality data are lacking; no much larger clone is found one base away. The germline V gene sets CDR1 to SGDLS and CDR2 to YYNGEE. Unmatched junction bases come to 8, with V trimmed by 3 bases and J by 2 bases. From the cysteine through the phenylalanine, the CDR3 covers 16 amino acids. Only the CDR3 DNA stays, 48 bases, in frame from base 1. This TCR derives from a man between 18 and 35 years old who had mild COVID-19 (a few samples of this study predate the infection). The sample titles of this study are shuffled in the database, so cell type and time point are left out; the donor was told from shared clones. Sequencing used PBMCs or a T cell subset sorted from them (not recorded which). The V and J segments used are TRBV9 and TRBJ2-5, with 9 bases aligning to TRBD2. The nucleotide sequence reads TGTGCCAGCAGCGGAAAACTAGCGGGCGAACAAGAGACCCAGTACTTC. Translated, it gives CASSGKLAGEQETQYF.